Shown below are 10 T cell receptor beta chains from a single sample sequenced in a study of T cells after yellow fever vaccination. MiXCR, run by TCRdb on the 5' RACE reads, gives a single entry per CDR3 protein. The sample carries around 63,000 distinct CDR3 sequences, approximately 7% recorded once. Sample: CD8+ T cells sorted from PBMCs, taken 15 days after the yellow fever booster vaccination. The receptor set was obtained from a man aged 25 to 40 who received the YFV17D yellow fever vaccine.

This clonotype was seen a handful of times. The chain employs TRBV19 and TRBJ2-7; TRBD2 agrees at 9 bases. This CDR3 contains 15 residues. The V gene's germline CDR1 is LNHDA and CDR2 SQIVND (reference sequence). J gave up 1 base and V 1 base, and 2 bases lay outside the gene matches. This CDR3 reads CASSIGTSASYEQYF. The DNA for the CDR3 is TGTGCCAGTAGTATAGGGACTAGCGCATCCTACGAGCAGTACTTC.

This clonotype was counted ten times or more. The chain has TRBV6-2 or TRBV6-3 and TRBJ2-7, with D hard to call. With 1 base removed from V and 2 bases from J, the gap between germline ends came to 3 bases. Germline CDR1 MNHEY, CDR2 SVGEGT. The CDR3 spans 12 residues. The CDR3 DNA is TGTGCCAGCAGTTACTTACCCTACGAGCAGTACTTC. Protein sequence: CASSYLPYEQYF.

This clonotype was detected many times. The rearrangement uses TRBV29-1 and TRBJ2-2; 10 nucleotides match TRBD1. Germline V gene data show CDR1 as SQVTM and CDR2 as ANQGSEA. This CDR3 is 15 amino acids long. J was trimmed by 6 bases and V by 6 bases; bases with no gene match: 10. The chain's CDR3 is CSVKPTGGFPGELFF. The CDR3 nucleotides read TGCAGCGTGAAACCGACAGGGGGCTTTCCCGGGGAGCTGTTTTTT.

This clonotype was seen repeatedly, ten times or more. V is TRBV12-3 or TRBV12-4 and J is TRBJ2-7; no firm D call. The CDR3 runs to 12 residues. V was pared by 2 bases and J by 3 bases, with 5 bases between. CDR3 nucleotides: TGTGCCAGCAGTTTAAGTCTCTACGAGCAGTACTTC. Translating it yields CASSLSLYEQYF.

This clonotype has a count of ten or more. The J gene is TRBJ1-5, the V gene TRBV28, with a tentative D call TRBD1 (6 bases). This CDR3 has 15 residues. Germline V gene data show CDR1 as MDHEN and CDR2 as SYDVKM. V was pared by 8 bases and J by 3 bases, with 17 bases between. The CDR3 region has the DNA TGTGCCAGCCTCGAGAGGGGGGCTACCAATCAGCCCCAGCATTTT. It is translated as CASLERGATNQPQHF.

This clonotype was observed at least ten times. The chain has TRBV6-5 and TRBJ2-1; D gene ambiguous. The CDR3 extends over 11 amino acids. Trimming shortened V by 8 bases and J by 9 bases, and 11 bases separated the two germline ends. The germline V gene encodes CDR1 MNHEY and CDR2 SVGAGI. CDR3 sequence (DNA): TGTGCCAGCCATCTTTCGGGTGAGCAGTTCTTC. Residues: CASHLSGEQFF.

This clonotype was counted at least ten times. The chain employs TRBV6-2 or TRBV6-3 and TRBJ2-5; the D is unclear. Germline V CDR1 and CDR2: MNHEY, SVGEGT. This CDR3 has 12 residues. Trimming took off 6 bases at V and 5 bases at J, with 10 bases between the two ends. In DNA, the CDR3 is TGTGCCAGCAGGTGGGGTGCGGAGACCCAGTACTTC. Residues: CASRWGAETQYF.

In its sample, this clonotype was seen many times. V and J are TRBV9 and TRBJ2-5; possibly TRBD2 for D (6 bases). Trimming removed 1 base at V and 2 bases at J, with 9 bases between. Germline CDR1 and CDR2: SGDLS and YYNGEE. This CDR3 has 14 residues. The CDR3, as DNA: TGTGCCAGCAGCGTATCGGGACTTCAAGAGACCCAGTACTTC. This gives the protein CASSVSGLQETQYF.

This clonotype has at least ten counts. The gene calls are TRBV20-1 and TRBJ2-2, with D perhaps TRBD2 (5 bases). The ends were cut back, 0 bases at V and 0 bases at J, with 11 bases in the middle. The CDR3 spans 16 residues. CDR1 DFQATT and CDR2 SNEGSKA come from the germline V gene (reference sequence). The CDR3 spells CSARDLGRANTGELFF. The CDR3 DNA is TGCAGTGCTAGAGATCTTGGGCGGGCGAACACCGGGGAGCTGTTTTTT.

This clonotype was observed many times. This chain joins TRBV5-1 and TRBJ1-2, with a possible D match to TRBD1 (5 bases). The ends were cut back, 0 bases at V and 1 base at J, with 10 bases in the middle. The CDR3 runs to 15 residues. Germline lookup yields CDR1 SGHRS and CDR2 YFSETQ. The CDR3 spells CASSLEDNRNYGYTF. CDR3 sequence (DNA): TGCGCCAGCAGCTTGGAGGACAATCGTAACTATGGCTACACCTTC.